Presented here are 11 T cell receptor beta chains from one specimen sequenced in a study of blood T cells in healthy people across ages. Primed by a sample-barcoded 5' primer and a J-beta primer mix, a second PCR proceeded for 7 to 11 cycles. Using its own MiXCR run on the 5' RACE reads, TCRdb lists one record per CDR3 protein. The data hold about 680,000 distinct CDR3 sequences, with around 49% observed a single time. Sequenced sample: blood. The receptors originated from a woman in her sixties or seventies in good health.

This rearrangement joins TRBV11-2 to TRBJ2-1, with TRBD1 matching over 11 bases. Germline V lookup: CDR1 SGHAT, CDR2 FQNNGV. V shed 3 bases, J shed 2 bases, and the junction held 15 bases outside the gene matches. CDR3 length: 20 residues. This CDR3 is CASSLGRTGGIEGTYNEQFF. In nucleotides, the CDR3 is TGTGCCAGCAGCTTGGGAAGGACAGGGGGCATTGAGGGAACCTACAATGAGCAGTTCTTC.

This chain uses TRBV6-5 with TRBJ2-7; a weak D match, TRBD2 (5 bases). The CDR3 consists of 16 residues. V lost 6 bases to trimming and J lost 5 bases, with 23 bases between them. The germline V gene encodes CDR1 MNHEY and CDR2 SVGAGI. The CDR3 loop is CASSQDRGSKSHEQYF. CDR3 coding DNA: TGTGCCAGCAGCCAAGATCGGGGAAGCAAATCCCACGAGCAGTACTTC.

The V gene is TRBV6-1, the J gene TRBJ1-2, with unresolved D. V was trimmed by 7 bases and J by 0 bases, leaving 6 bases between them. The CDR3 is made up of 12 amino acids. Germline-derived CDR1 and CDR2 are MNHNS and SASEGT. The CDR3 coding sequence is TGTGCCAGCACTGGGGCTAACTATGGCTACACCTTC. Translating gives CASTGANYGYTF.

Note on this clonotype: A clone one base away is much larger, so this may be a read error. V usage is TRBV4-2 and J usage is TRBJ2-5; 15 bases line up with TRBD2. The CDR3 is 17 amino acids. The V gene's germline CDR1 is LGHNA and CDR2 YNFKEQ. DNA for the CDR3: TGTGTCAGCAGCCAAGATGGACTAGCGGGAGGGCCTGAGACCCAGTACTTC. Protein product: CVSSQDGLAGGPETQYF.

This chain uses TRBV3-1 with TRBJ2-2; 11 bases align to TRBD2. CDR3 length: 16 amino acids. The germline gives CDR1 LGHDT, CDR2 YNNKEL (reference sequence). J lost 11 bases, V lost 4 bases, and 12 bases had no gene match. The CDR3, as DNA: TGTGCCAGCAGCCCACGACTAGCGGGATCTGGGGGTGAGCTGTTTTTT. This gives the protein CASSPRLAGSGGELFF.

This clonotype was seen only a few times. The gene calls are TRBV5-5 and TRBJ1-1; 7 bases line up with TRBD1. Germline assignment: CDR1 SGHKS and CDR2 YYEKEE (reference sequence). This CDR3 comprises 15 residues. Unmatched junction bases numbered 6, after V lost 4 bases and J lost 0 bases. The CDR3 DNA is TGTGCCAGCAGCCTCCTGACAGGGATGAACACTGAAGCTTTCTTT. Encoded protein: CASSLLTGMNTEAFF. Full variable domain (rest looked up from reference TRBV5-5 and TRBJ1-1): DAGVTQSPTHLIKTRGQQVTLRCSPISGHKSVSWYQQVLGQGPQFIFQYYEKEERGRGNFPDRFSARQFPNYSSELNVNALLLGDSALYLCASSLLTGMNTEAFFGQGTRLTVV.

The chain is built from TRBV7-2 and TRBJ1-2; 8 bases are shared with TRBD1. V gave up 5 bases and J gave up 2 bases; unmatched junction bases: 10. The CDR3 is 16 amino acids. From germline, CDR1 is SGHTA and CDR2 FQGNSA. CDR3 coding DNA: TGTGCCAGCAGCCCGACAGGGGACTCTAGGAACTATGGCTACACCTTC. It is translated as CASSPTGDSRNYGYTF. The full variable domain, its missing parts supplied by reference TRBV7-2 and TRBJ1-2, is GAGVSQSPSNKVTEKGKDVELRCDPISGHTALYWYRQSLGQGLEFLIYFQGNSAPDKSGLPSDRFSAERTGGSVSTLTIQRTQQEDSAVYLCASSPTGDSRNYGYTFGSGTRLTVV.

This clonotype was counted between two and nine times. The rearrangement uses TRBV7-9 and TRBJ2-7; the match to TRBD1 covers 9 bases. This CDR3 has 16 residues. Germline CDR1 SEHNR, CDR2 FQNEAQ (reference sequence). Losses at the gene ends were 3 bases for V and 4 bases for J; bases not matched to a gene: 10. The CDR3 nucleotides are TGTGCCAGCAGCTTGTCTGCGGGACAGGGCATTTACGAGCAGTACTTC. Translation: CASSLSAGQGIYEQYF.

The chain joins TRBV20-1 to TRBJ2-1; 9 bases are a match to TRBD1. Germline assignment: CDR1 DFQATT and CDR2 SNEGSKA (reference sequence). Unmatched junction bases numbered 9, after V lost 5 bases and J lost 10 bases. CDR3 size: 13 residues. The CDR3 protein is CSAPGQGVSEQFF. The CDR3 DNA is TGCAGTGCTCCGGGACAGGGCGTCAGCGAGCAGTTCTTC.

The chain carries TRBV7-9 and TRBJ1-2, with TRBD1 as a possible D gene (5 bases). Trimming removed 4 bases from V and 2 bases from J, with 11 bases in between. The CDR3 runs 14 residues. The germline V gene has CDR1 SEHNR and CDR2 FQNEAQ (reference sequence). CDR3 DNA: TGTGCCAGCAGCTCCGTTCGGGACAACTATGGCTACACCTTC. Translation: CASSSVRDNYGYTF.

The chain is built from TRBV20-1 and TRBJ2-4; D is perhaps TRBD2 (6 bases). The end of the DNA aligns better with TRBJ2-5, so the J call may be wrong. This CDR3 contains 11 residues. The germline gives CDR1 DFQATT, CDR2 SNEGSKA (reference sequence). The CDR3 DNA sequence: TGCAGTGCTAGTGGGGACTCGACCCAGTACTTC. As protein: CSASGDSTQYF.